These 32 T cell receptor beta chains share one sample of origin, sequenced in a study of cytomegalovirus exposure and HLA in healthy donors. The PCR made use of 60 Vbeta and 13 Jbeta primers. The assay was immunoSEQ multiplex PCR, and TCRdb's table has in-frame clones only and misses some. The sample contains 100,000 to 150,000 clones, around three quarters of which appear only once. The sequenced sample was PBMCs. The receptors stem from a woman in her forties or fifties in good health and CMV-seronegative.

The chain carries TRBV6-1 and TRBJ1-2, with 8 bases lining up with TRBD1. The CDR3 has 12 amino acids. The V gene end was trimmed by 6 bases and the J gene end by 4 bases; junction bases not matched to a gene: 1. Germline CDR1 reads MNHNS; CDR2 reads SASEGT. The CDR3 sequence is CASSGQGYGYTF. CDR3 nucleotides: TGTGCCAGCAGCGGACAGGGCTATGGCTACACCTTC.

V gene TRBV6-5 combines with J gene TRBJ1-1; D remains unclear. CDR1 is MNHEY, CDR2 SVGAGI, per germline. The CDR3 covers 12 residues. The V end lost 3 bases, the J end lost 6 bases, and 8 bases lay between the germline ends. The CDR3 DNA follows: TGTGCCAGCAGTTATACGGGATCTGAAGCTTTCTTT. Translation gives CASSYTGSEAFF.

The genes are TRBV28 and TRBJ1-1, with a tentative D call TRBD1 (6 bases). Germline V CDR1 and CDR2: MDHEN, SYDVKM. V shed 5 bases and J shed 4 bases, with 17 bases lying between them. The CDR3 totals 15 residues. CDR3 sequence: CASSPLQGRGTEAFF. In DNA form, the CDR3 reads TGTGCCAGCAGTCCACTCCAGGGGCGCGGCACTGAAGCTTTCTTT.

The chain joins TRBV5-6 to TRBJ2-5; 9 nucleotides agree with TRBD1. With V trimmed by 0 bases and J by 5 bases, 11 bases remained unmatched. Germline CDR1 is SGHDT and CDR2 is YYEEEE. The CDR3 covers 17 residues. The CDR3 region has the DNA TGTGCCAGCAGCTTGGGCGTGGGGGGACAGGGTTTGGAGACCCAGTACTTC. Protein: CASSLGVGGQGLETQYF. Full variable domain (missing parts from reference TRBV5-6 and TRBJ2-5): DAGVTQSPTHLIKTRGQQVTLRCSPKSGHDTVSWYQQALGQGPQFIFQYYEEEERQRGNFPDRFSGHQFPNYSSELNVNALLLGDSALYLCASSLGVGGQGLETQYFGPGTRLLVL.

The V and J genes are TRBV11-2 and TRBJ2-7; maybe TRBD2 (5 bases). CDR1 is SGHAT, CDR2 FQNNGV, per germline. V was clipped by 3 bases and J by 3 bases, with 12 bases between them. The CDR3 runs 14 residues. DNA for the CDR3: TGTGCCAGCAGCTTTTTACTTGCGGGCTACGAGCAGTACGTC. The encoded protein is CASSFLLAGYEQYV.

This sequence joins TRBV30 and TRBJ2-2, with D maybe TRBD2 (5 bases). The V gene lost 0 bases and the J gene lost 4 bases, with 18 bases spanning the gap. The CDR3 sequence is 17 residues long. Germline V gene lookup returns CDR1 GTSNPN and CDR2 SVGIG (reference sequence). In DNA, the CDR3 is TGTGCCTGGAGTGTACTCCGGGGTATCGTTGGCACCGGGGAGCTGTTTTTT. As protein: CAWSVLRGIVGTGELFF.

This sequence joins TRBV27 and TRBJ1-2; 9 bases align to TRBD1. Per germline, CDR1 MNHEY and CDR2 SMNVEV (reference sequence). Trimming took 5 bases from V and 0 from J; bases not matched to a gene: 7. The CDR3 has 16 residues. The CDR3, as DNA: TGTGCCAGCAGTATCCACACAGGGGGCGCTAACTATGGCTACACCTTC. Its protein is CASSIHTGGANYGYTF.

The rearrangement joins TRBV19 to TRBJ2-3, with 7 bases matching TRBD2. Germline CDR1 is LNHDA and CDR2 is SQIVND (reference sequence). Unmatched junction bases numbered 11, after V lost 2 bases and J lost 3 bases. CDR3 length: 17 amino acids. The CDR3 here is CASSIPGSDGGTDTQYF. CDR3 nucleotides: TGTGCCAGTAGTATACCCGGGAGTGACGGGGGGACAGATACGCAGTATTTT.

This chain connects TRBV4-2 to TRBJ2-5; TRBD2 matches 7 bases. The V and J ends lost 4 bases and 8 bases, in that order; junction bases with no gene match: 7. From germline, CDR1 is LGHNA and CDR2 YNFKEQ. The CDR3 extends over 13 amino acids. CDR3 sequence: CASSPQPGGTQYF. The CDR3 DNA is TGTGCCAGCAGCCCGCAGCCGGGGGGAACCCAGTACTTC.

V and J are TRBV7-9 and TRBJ1-1; D uncertain. The CDR3 has 14 residues. Trimming took 1 base from V and 4 from J, leaving 10 bases between them. Germline assignment: CDR1 SEHNR and CDR2 FQNEAQ (reference sequence). The CDR3 nucleotides read TGTGCCAGCAGCTTAGATGGCATGGCCACTGAAGCTTTCTTT. Encoded protein: CASSLDGMATEAFF.

The chain couples TRBV18 to TRBJ2-7, with TRBD2 identical over 10 bases. This CDR3 has 19 residues. J gave up 1 base and V 3 bases, and 15 bases lay outside the gene matches. The germline V gene encodes CDR1 KGHSH and CDR2 LQKENI. Here the CDR3 reads CASSPEASGSPLGSYEQYV. CDR3 in DNA: TGTGCCAGCTCACCCGAGGCTAGCGGGAGTCCTCTCGGATCCTACGAGCAGTACGTC.

The chain links TRBV18 to TRBJ2-7; 10 bases are a match to TRBD1. J lost 6 bases, V lost 6 bases, and 17 bases had no gene match. Germline-derived CDR1 and CDR2 are KGHSH and LQKENI. This CDR3 contains 17 residues. In nucleotides, the CDR3 is TGTGCCAGCTCGTCCCTCCCGGGACAGGGGCTAGTGGGCGAGCAGTACGTC. Translated, it gives CASSSLPGQGLVGEQYV.

The chain is built from TRBV9 and TRBJ1-2; 7 bases are a match to TRBD1. In germline, CDR1 is SGDLS, CDR2 YYNGEE. This CDR3 is 13 amino acids long. V shed 4 bases and J 3 bases; nucleotides not matched to a gene: 3. The CDR3 sequence is CASSFTGDYGYTF. The CDR3 region has the DNA TGTGCCAGCAGCTTCACAGGGGACTATGGCTACACCTTC.

The chain couples TRBV19 to TRBJ1-2; 7 bases are a match to TRBD1. V trimming: 7 bases; J trimming: 5 bases; junction bases outside the gene matches: 13. This CDR3 is 15 amino acids long. Looked up from germline, CDR1 is LNHDA and CDR2 is SQIVND (reference sequence). CDR3 nucleotides: TGTGCCAGTAAGGAAGGGGGCCCGCTACCATATGGCTACACCTTC. Its protein is CASKEGGPLPYGYTF. The variable domain in full, completed from reference TRBV19 and TRBJ1-2, reads DGGITQSPKYLFRKEGQNVTLSCEQNLNHDAMYWYRQDPGQGLRLIYYSQIVNDFQKGDIAEGYSVSREKKESFPLTVTSAQKNPTAFYLCASKEGGPLPYGYTFGSGTRLTVV.

The chain carries TRBV19 and TRBJ1-1, with 7 bases aligning to TRBD1. CDR1 is LNHDA and CDR2 is SQIVND in the germline V gene (reference sequence). The CDR3 spans 13 residues. The ends lost 6 bases at V and 0 bases at J; junction bases unmatched: 1. CDR3 nucleotide sequence: TGTGCCAGTAGCGACAGGGTGAACACTGAAGCTTTCTTT. Residues: CASSDRVNTEAFF.

V gene TRBV6-5 combines with J gene TRBJ1-5; the match to TRBD1 covers 9 bases. The CDR3 spans 15 residues. Germline-derived CDR1 and CDR2 are MNHEY and SVGAGI. With 3 bases clipped from V and 4 bases from J, the junction kept 4 bases outside the gene matches. The DNA of the CDR3 is TGTGCCAGCAGTTATGGGACAGGGCGGAATCAGCCCCAGCATTTT. Amino acids: CASSYGTGRNQPQHF.

The chain joins TRBV7-9 to TRBJ1-5, with D uncertain. V was cut by 1 base and J by 11 bases, with 12 bases left in between. CDR1 is SEHNR, CDR2 FQNEAQ, per germline (reference sequence). The CDR3 sequence is 13 residues long. CDR3 bases: TGTGCCAGCAGCTTAGACGGGGTCCCAGCCCAGCATTTT. Translating gives CASSLDGVPAQHF.

The rearrangement uses TRBV6-6 and TRBJ2-7; D possibly corresponds to TRBD2 (6 bases). Germline loops: CDR1 MNHNY, CDR2 SVGAGI (reference sequence). This CDR3 comprises 12 residues. The CDR3 coding sequence is TGTGCCAGCAGCTTGGGACTCTACGCGCAGTACGTC. This translates into CASSLGLYAQYV.

The V and J genes are TRBV18 and TRBJ2-7, with D possibly TRBD2 on 6 matching bases. Trimming removed 6 bases at V and 2 bases at J, with 17 bases between. Germline CDR1 reads KGHSH; CDR2 reads LQKENI. The CDR3 totals 15 residues. The DNA of the CDR3 is TGTGCCAGCTCTCCCGGGGGTCAGGGAGCCTACGAGCAGTACGTC. Translated: CASSPGGQGAYEQYV.

The rearrangement uses TRBV6-6 and TRBJ2-1; a weak D match, TRBD1 (6 bases). V lost 1 base and J lost 5, with 12 bases in between. CDR1 is MNHNY and CDR2 is SVGAGI in the germline V gene (reference sequence). The CDR3 consists of 15 residues. CDR3 loop: CASSYWDTTNNEQFF. CDR3 DNA sequence: TGTGCCAGCAGTTACTGGGACACCACCAACAATGAGCAGTTCTTC.

V is TRBV19 and J is TRBJ2-5, with a weak D call TRBD2 (6 bases). This CDR3 region has 14 residues. The V end was cut by 3 bases, the J end by 2 bases, with 10 bases between. Looked up from germline, CDR1 is LNHDA and CDR2 is SQIVND (reference sequence). CDR3 amino acids: CASSIGGVQETQYF. Written as DNA, the CDR3 is TGTGCCAGTAGTATTGGAGGGGTTCAAGAGACCCAGTACTTC.

The rearrangement uses TRBV5-4 and TRBJ2-2, with 9 nucleotides matching TRBD1. The germline V gene encodes CDR1 SGHNT and CDR2 YYREEE (reference sequence). The CDR3 is made up of 16 amino acids. Trimming removed 0 bases from V and 6 bases from J; junction bases left unmatched: 6. The CDR3 sequence is CASSLDRGQVAGELFF. The CDR3, as DNA: TGTGCCAGCAGCTTGGACAGGGGGCAGGTAGCCGGGGAGCTGTTTTTT. The whole variable domain, remainder taken from reference TRBV5-4 and TRBJ2-2, is ETGVTQSPTHLIKTRGQQVTLRCSSQSGHNTVSWYQQALGQGPQFIFQYYREEENGRGNFPPRFSGLQFPNYSSELNVNALELDDSALYLCASSLDRGQVAGELFFGEGSRLTVL.

The rearrangement uses TRBV4-3 and TRBJ2-7; 9 bases map to TRBD1. Trimming cost V 1 base and J 3 bases; bases outside gene matches: 10. CDR3 size: 17 residues. The germline V gene has CDR1 LGHNA and CDR2 YSLEER. CDR3 nucleotides: TGCGCCAGCAGCCAAGCCCCAGGGGACAGGGAATACTACGAGCAGTACGTC. Its translation is CASSQAPGDREYYEQYV.

The chain joins TRBV7-2 to TRBJ2-2, with D unresolved. CDR1 and CDR2 (germline): SGHTA, FQGNSA. This CDR3 spans 16 amino acids. V was pared by 1 base and J by 6 bases, with 15 bases between. CDR3 sequence (DNA): TGTGCCAGCAGCTTAGTTCGTACAACGCCCCCCGGGGAGCTGTTTTTT. Encoded protein: CASSLVRTTPPGELFF.

This chain joins TRBV30 and TRBJ1-5, with 9 nucleotides matching TRBD1. In germline, CDR1 is GTSNPN, CDR2 SVGIG (reference sequence). CDR3 size: 15 residues. V lost 2 bases to trimming and J lost 4 bases; unmatched junction nucleotides: 6. The CDR3 is CAWSHIGQGNQPQHF. CDR3 DNA: TGTGCCTGGAGTCACATCGGACAGGGGAATCAGCCCCAGCATTTT. Full variable domain (remainder filled in from reference TRBV30 and TRBJ1-5): SQTIHQWPATLVQPVGSPLSLECTVEGTSNPNLYWYRQAAGRGLQLLFYSVGIGQISSEVPQNLSASRPQDRQFILSSKKLLLSDSGFYLCAWSHIGQGNQPQHFGDGTRLSIL.

V is TRBV5-4 and J is TRBJ2-1; the match to TRBD2 covers 9 bases. This CDR3 comprises 17 residues. Germline trimming cut 0 bases from V and 7 bases from J; bases unmatched to any gene: 11. The germline gives CDR1 SGHNT, CDR2 YYREEE (reference sequence). The chain's CDR3 is CASSLAGPSGMGNEQFF. Here the CDR3 DNA reads TGTGCCAGCAGCTTGGCTGGGCCTAGCGGGATGGGGAATGAGCAGTTCTTC. Full variable domain (outside the CDR3, taken from reference TRBV5-4 and TRBJ2-1): ETGVTQSPTHLIKTRGQQVTLRCSSQSGHNTVSWYQQALGQGPQFIFQYYREEENGRGNFPPRFSGLQFPNYSSELNVNALELDDSALYLCASSLAGPSGMGNEQFFGPGTRLTVL.

This sequence joins TRBV19 and TRBJ1-2; possible D gene TRBD1, 6 bases. The CDR3 is made up of 15 amino acids. V was trimmed by 4 bases and J by 7 bases, leaving 19 bases between them. Germline loops: CDR1 LNHDA, CDR2 SQIVND (reference sequence). The DNA of the CDR3 is TGTGCCAGTAGTAGACCGGGACACTTTGTTGCTGGCTACACCTTC. Encoded protein: CASSRPGHFVAGYTF.

The V gene is TRBV6-1, the J gene TRBJ1-2, with D possibly matching TRBD1 (6 bases). Trimming stripped 6 bases from V and 4 bases from J, with 18 bases between. Germline CDR1 reads MNHNS; CDR2 reads SASEGT. The CDR3 has 15 residues. The CDR3 bases are TGTGCCAGCAGCGATCCCTCGGGGGGCGGCTATGGCTACACCTTC. This encodes CASSDPSGGGYGYTF.

V is TRBV7-2 and J is TRBJ2-3, with 7 nucleotides matching TRBD2. In germline, CDR1 is SGHTA, CDR2 FQGNSA. The junction had 6 bases not matched to a gene; V was cut back by 9 bases and J by 0 bases. This CDR3 is 14 amino acids long. The CDR3 DNA reads TGTGCCAGTGGCGGGAGATGGAGCACAGATACGCAGTATTTT. It codes for CASGGRWSTDTQYF.

The rearrangement links TRBV7-9 to TRBJ1-1; unclear D gene. CDR3 size: 12 residues. V lost 1 base, J lost 9 bases, and 9 bases lay in between. Germline assignment: CDR1 SEHNR and CDR2 FQNEAQ (reference sequence). The CDR3 sequence: CASSLDKKKAFF. The CDR3 bases are TGTGCCAGCAGCTTAGACAAGAAAAAAGCTTTCTTT.

This clone was detected only once. This rearrangement joins TRBV5-6 to TRBJ2-4, with 8 bases fitting TRBD1. Germline V lookup: CDR1 SGHDT, CDR2 YYEEEE. With V trimmed by 4 bases and J by 6 bases, 12 bases remained unmatched. The CDR3 spans 16 residues. The CDR3 loop reads CASSRYETGALNIQYF. DNA of the CDR3: TGTGCCAGCAGCCGATATGAGACAGGGGCCCTAAACATTCAGTACTTC. Variable domain in full (rest from reference TRBV5-6 and TRBJ2-4): DAGVTQSPTHLIKTRGQQVTLRCSPKSGHDTVSWYQQALGQGPQFIFQYYEEEERQRGNFPDRFSGHQFPNYSSELNVNALLLGDSALYLCASSRYETGALNIQYFGAGTRLSVL.

This chain uses TRBV6-4 with TRBJ2-3; a weak D match, TRBD1 (5 bases). This CDR3 region has 14 residues. CDR1 is MRHNA and CDR2 is SNTAGT in the germline V gene. Between the trimmed V and J ends, which lost 5 bases and 2 bases, there was a span of 11 bases. The CDR3 DNA is TGTGCCAGCAGTCTAGGGGCCATCACAGATACGCAGTATTTT. It translates to CASSLGAITDTQYF.